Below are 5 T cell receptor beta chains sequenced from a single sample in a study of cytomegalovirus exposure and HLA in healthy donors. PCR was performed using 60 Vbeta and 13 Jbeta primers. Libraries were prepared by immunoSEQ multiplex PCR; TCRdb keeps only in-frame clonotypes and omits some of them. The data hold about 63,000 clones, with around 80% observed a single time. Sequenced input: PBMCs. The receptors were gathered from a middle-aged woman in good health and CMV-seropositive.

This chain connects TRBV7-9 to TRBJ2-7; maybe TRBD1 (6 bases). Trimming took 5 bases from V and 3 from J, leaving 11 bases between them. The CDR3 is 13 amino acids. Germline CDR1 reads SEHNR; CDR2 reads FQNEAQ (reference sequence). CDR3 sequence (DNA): TGTGCCAGCAGCATGGACAGTCTCTACGAGCAGTACTTC. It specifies CASSMDSLYEQYF.

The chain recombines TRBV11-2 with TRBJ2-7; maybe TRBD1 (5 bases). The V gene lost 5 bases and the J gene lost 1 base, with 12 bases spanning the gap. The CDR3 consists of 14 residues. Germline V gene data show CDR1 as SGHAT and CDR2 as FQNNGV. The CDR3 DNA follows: TGTGCCAGCAGCCCTTCAGGGTCTTCCTACGAGCAGTACTTC. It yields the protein CASSPSGSSYEQYF.

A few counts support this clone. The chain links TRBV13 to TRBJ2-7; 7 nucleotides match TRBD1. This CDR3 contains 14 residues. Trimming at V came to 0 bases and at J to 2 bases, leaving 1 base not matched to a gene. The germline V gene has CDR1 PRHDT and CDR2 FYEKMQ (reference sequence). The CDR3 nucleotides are TGTGCCAGCAGCTTAGGGGACAGGCCCTACGAGCAGTACTTC. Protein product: CASSLGDRPYEQYF.

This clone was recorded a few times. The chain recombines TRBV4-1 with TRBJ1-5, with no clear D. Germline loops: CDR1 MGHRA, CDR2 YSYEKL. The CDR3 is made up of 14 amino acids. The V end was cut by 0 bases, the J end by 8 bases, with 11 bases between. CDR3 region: CASSQEAGLKPQHF. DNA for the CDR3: TGCGCCAGCAGCCAAGAGGCAGGTCTAAAGCCCCAGCATTTT.

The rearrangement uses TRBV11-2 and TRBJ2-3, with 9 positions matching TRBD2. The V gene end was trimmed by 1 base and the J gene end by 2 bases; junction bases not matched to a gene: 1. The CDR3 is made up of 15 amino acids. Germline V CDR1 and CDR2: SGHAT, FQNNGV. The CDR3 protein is CASSLGTSVTDTQYF. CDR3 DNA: TGTGCCAGCAGCTTAGGGACTAGCGTCACAGATACGCAGTATTTT.